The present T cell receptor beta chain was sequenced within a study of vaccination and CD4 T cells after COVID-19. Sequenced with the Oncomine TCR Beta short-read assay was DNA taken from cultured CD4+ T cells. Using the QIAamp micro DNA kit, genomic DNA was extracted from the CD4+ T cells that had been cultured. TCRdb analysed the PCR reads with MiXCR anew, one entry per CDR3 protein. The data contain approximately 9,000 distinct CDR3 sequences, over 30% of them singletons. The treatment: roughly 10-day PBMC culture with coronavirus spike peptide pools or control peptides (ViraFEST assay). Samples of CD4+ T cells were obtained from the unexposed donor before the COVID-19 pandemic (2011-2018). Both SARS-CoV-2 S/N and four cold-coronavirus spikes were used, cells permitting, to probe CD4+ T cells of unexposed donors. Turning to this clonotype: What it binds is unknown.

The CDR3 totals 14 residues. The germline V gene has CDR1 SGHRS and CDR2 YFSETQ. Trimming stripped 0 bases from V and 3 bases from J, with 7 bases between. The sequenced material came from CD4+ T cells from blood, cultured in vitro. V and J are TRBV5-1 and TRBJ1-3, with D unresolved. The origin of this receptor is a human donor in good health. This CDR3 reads CASSLAGYGNTIYF. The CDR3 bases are TGCGCCAGCAGCTTGGCCGGGTATGGAAACACCATATATTTT.